This T cell receptor beta chain came from a study of T-cell memory formation after mild COVID-19. General study findings and limits: Researchers could not confirm that second-wave clones peaking on day 37 targeted SARS-CoV-2. Clones that got smaller from day 15 to 85 had even CD4/CD8, while clones growing later tipped toward CD4+.

TCRdb used MiXCR to reprocess the 5' RACE reads, holding one entry per CDR3 protein. Among about 350,000 distinct CDR3 sequences listed, roughly an eighth were seen once. With respect to this clonotype: Its antigen is unidentified.

The material sequenced was PBMCs or a T cell subset sorted from them (not recorded which). The origin of this receptor is a man between 18 and 29 years old who had mild COVID-19 (a few samples of this study predate the infection). Cell type and time point are not known.

The DNA of the CDR3 is TGTGCCAGCAGCCACGGGACCGCTAATGAAAAACTGTTTTTT. It is translated as CASSHGTANEKLFF. The genes are TRBV9 and TRBJ1-4, with a weak D call TRBD1 (5 bases). CDR1 is SGDLS, CDR2 YYNGEE, per germline. With 4 bases removed from V and 3 bases from J, the gap between germline ends came to 10 bases. The CDR3 consists of 14 residues. Full variable domain (outside the CDR3, taken from reference TRBV9 and TRBJ1-4): DSGVTQTPKHLITATGQRVTLRCSPRSGDLSVYWYQQSLDQGLQFLIQYYNGEERAKGNILERFSAQQFPDLHSELNLSSLELGDSALYFCASSHGTANEKLFFGSGTQLSVL.